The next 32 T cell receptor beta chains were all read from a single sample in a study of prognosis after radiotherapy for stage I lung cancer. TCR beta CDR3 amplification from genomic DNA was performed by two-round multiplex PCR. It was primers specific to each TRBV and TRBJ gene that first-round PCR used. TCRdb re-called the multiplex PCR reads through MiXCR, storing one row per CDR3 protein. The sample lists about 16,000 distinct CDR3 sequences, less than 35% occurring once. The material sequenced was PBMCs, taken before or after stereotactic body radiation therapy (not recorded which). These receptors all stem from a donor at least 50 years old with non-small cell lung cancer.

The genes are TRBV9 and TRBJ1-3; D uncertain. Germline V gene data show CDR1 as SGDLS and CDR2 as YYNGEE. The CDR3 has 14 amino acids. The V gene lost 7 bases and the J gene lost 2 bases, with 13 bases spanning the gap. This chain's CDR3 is CASVLGGPGNTIYF. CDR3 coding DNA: TGTGCCAGCGTACTAGGAGGACCTGGAAACACCATATATTTT.

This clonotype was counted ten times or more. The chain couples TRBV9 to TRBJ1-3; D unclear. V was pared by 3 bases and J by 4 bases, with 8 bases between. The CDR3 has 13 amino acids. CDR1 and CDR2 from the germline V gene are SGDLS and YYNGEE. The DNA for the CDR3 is TGTGCCAGCAGCGGACCGTTCGGAAACACCATATATTTT. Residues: CASSGPFGNTIYF.

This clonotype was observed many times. The CDR3 reads CASSPGLAGVGAGSKNIQYF. The CDR3 bases are TGTGCCAGCAGTCCCGGACTAGCGGGAGTGGGGGCTGGGTCCAAAAACATTCAGTACTTC. The genes are TRBV28 and TRBJ2-4; 13 bases fit TRBD2. The germline CDR1 and CDR2 sequences are MDHEN and SYDVKM. CDR3 length equals 20 residues. The V gene end was trimmed by 5 bases and the J gene end by 2 bases; junction bases not matched to a gene: 15.

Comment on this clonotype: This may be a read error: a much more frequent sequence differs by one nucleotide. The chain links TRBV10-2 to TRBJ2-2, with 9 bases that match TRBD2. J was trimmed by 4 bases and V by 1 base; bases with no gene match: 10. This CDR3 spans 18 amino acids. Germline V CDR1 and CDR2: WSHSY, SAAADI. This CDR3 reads CASSELLAGETGTGELFF. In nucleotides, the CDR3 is TGCGCCAGCAGTGAGTTGTTAGCGGGAGAAACGGGCACCGGGGAGCTGTTTTTT.

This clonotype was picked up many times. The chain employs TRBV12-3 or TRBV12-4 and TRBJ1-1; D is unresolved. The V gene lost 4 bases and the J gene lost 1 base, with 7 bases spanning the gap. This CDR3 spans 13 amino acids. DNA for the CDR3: TGTGCCAGCAGTTCGACCCCGAACACTGAAGCTTTCTTT. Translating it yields CASSSTPNTEAFF.

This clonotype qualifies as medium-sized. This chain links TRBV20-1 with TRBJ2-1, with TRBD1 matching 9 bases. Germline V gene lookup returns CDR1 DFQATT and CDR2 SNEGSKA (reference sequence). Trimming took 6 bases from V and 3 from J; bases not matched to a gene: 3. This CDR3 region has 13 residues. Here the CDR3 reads CSAGDRDYNEQFF. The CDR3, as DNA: TGCAGTGCCGGGGACAGGGACTACAATGAGCAGTTCTTC.

In nucleotides, the CDR3 is TGCAGTCTCCTCGAGACAAGAGCCTACAATGAGCAGTTCTTC. As protein: CSLLETRAYNEQFF. The chain has TRBV20-1 and TRBJ2-1, with D unclear. V dropped 8 bases and J dropped 2 bases, with 16 bases sitting between them. The CDR3 totals 14 residues. CDR1 and CDR2 from the germline V gene are DFQATT and SNEGSKA (reference sequence).

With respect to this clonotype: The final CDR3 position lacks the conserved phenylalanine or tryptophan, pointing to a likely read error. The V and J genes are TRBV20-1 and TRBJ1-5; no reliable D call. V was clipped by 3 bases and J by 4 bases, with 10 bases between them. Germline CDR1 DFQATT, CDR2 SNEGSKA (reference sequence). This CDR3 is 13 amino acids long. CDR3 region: CSASEGGNQPQHS. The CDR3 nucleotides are TGCAGTGCTAGCGAGGGCGGAAATCAGCCCCAGCATTCT.

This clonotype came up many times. The CDR3 bases are TGTGCCAGCAGTTTTCTGGCGGATACCGGGGAGCTGTTTTTT. It translates to CASSFLADTGELFF. The V call is TRBV28, the J call TRBJ2-2; D remains unclear. CDR3 length: 14 amino acids. V lost 3 bases to trimming and J lost 5 bases, with 10 bases between them. Germline V CDR1 and CDR2: MDHEN, SYDVKM.

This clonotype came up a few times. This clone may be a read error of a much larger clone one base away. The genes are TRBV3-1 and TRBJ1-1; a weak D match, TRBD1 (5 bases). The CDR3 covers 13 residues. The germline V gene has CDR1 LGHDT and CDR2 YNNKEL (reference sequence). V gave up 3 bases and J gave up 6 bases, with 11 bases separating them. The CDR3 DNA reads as TGTGCCAGCAGCCAGGAAGGGACCGCTGAAGCTTTCTTT. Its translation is CASSQEGTAEAFF.

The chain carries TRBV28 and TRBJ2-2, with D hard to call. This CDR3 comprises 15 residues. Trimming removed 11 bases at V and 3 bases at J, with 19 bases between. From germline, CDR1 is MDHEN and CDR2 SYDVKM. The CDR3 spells CAGSGSAPDTGELFF. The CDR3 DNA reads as TGTGCCGGCTCCGGAAGTGCGCCGGACACCGGGGAGCTGTTTTTT.

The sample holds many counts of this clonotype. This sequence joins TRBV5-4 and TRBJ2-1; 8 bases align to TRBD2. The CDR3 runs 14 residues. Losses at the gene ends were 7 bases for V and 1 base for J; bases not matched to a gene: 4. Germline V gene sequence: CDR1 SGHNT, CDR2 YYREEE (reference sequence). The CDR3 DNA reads TGTGCCAGCTCTGCGGGAGGTTCCTACAATGAGCAGTTCTTC. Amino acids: CASSAGGSYNEQFF.

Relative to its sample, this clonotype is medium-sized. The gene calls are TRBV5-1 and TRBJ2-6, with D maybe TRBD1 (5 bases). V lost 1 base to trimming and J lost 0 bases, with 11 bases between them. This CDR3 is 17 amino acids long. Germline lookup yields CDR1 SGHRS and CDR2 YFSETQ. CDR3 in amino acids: CASSLSGQSSGANVLTF. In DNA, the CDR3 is TGCGCCAGCAGCTTGTCCGGACAATCCTCTGGGGCCAACGTCCTGACTTTC.

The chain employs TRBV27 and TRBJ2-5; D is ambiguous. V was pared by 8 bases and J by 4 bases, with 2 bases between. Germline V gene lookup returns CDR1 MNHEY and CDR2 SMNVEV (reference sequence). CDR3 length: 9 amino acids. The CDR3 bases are TGTGCCAGCGGAGAGACCCAGTACTTC. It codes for CASGETQYF.

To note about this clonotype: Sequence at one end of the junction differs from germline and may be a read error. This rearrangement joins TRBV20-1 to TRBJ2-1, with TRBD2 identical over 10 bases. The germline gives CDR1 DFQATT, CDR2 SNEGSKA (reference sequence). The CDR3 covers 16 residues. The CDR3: CSARDSPSGSGNGQFF. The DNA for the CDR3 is TGCAGTGCTAGAGATTCCCCTAGCGGGAGTGGGAATGGGCAGTTCTTC.

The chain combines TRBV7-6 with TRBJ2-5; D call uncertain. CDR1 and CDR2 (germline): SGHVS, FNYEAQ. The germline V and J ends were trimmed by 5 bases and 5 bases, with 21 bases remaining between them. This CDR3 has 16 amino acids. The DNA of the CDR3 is TGTGCCAGCAGCCTAGAAGGCGTGGGGTCAGCGGAGACCCAGTACTTC. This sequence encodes CASSLEGVGSAETQYF. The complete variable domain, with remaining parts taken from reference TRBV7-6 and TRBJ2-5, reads GAGVSQSPRYKVTKRGQDVALRCDPISGHVSLYWYRQALGQGPEFLTYFNYEAQQDKSGLPNDRFSAERPEGSISTLTIQRTEQRDSAMYRCASSLEGVGSAETQYFGPGTRLLVL.

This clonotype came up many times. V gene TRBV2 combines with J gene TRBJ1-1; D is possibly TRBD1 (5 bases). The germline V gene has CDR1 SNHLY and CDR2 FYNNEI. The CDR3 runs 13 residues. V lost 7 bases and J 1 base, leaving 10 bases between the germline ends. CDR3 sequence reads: CASTQGGNTEAFF. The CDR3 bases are TGTGCCAGCACCCAGGGCGGGAACACTGAAGCTTTCTTT.

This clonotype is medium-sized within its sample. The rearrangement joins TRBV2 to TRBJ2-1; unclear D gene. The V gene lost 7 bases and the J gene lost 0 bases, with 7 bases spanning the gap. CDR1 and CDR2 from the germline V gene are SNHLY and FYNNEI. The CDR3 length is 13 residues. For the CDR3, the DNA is TGTGCCAGCAAATTGGCCTCCTACAATGAGCAGTTCTTC. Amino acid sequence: CASKLASYNEQFF.

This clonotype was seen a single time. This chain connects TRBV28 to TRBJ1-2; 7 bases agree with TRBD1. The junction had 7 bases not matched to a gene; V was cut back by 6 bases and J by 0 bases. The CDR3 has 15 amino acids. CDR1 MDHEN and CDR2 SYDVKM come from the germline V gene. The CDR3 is CASSGGTESNYGYTF. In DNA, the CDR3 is TGTGCCAGCAGCGGAGGGACAGAATCTAACTATGGCTACACCTTC.

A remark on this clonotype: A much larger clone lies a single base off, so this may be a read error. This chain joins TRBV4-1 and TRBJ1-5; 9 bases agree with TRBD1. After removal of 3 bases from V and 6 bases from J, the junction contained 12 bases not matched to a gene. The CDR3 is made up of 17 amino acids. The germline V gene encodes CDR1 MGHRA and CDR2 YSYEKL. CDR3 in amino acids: CASSQDRGRGLSQPQHF. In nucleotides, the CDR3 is TGCGCCAGCAGCCAGGACAGGGGCAGAGGTCTCAGTCAGCCCCAGCATTTT.

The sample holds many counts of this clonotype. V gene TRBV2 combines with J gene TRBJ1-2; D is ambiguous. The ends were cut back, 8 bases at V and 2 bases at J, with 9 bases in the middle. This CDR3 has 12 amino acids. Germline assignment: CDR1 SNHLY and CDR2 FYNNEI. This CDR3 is CASSSRNYGYTF. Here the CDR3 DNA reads TGTGCCAGCTCATCGAGGAACTATGGCTACACCTTC.

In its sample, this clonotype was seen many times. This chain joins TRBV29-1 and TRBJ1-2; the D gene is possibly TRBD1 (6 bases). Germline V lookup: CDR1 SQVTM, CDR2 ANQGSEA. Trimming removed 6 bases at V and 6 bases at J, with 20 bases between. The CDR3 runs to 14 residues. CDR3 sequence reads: CSVLTGTQKDGYTF. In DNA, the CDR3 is TGCAGCGTGCTGACCGGGACACAGAAAGATGGCTACACCTTC.

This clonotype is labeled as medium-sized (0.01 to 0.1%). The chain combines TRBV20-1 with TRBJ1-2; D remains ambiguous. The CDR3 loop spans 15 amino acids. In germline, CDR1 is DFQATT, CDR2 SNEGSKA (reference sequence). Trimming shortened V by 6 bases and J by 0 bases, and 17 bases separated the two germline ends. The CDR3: CSAPGDPVTNYGYTF. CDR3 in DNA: TGCAGTGCGCCGGGTGATCCAGTCACTAACTATGGCTACACCTTC.

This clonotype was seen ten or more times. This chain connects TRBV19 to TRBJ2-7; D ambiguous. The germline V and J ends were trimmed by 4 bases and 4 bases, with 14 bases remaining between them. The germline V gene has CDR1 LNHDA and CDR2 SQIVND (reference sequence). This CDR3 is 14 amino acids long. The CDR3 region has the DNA TGTGCCAGTAGTAGCGGTTGGTATGGGTACGAGCAGTACTTC. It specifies CASSSGWYGYEQYF.

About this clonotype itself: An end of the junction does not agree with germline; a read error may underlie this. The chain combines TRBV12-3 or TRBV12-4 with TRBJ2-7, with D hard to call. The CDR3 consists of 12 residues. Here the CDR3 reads CASAGISYGQYF. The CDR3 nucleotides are TGTGCCAGCGCAGGCATCTCCTACGGGCAGTACTTC.

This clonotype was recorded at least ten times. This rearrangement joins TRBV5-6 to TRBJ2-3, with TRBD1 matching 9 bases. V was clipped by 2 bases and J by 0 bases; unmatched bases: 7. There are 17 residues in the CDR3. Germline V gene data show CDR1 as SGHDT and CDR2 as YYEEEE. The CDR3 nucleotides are TGTGCCAGCAGCTTAGGTACCGGGACAGGGAGCACAGATACGCAGTATTTT. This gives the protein CASSLGTGTGSTDTQYF.

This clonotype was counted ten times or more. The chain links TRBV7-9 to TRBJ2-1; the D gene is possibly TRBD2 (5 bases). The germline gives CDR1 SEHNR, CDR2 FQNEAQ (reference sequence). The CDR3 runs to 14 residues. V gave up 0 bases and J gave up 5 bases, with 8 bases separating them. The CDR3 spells CASSLAFGDNEQFF. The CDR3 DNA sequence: TGTGCCAGCAGCTTAGCTTTCGGGGACAATGAGCAGTTCTTC.

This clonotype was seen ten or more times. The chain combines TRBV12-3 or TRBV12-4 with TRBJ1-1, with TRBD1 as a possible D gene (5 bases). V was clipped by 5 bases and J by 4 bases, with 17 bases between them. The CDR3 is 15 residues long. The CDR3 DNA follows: TGTGCCAGCAGTCCAGCTGGGGCTTTCGGCACTGAAGCTTTCTTT. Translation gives CASSPAGAFGTEAFF.

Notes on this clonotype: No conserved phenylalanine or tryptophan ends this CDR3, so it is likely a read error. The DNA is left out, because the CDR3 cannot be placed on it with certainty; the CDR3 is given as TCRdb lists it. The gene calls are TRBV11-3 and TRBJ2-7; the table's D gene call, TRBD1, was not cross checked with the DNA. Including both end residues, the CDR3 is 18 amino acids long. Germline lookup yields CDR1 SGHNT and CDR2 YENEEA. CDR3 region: CASSLDQTKLTAGVRAVL.

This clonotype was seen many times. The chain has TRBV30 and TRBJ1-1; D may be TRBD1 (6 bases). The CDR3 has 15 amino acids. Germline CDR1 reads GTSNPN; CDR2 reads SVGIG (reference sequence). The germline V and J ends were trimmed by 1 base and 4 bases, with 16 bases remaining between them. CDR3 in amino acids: CAWSDEGRGVTEAFF. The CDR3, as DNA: TGTGCCTGGAGTGACGAGGGCAGGGGTGTCACTGAAGCTTTCTTT. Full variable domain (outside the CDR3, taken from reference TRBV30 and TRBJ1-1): SQTIHQWPATLVQPVGSPLSLECTVEGTSNPNLYWYRQAAGRGLQLLFYSVGIGQISSEVPQNLSASRPQDRQFILSSKKLLLSDSGFYLCAWSDEGRGVTEAFFGQGTRLTVV.

This CDR3 reads CASSTTRGMNQPQHF. The CDR3 DNA is TGTGCCAGCAGTACGACAAGAGGGATGAATCAGCCCCAGCATTTT. The chain carries TRBV6-1 and TRBJ1-5, with D hard to call. V was trimmed by 5 bases and J by 4 bases, leaving 15 bases between them. Germline CDR1 MNHNS, CDR2 SASEGT. CDR3 length equals 15 residues.

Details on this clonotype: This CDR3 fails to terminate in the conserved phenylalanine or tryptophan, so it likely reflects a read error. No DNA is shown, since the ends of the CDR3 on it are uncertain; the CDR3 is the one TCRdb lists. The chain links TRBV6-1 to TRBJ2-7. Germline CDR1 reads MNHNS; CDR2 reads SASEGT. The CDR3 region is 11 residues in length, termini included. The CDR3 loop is CASRHSYEHYS.